The next 23 T cell receptor beta chains were all read from a single sample in a study of read filtering for tumor transcriptome and immune sequencing. The library was built from roughly 400 ng RNA with molecular barcoded adaptors for alpha/delta and beta/gamma chains. TCRdb called the reads again in MiXCR, with one record for every CDR3 protein. Among 40,000 or so distinct CDR3 sequences, roughly an eighth were seen once, and the ten largest hold 27%. Sequencing input: a population of CD138-negative cells sorted from bone marrow. These receptors originate from a donor over 35 with multiple myeloma.

This clonotype has ten or more counts. J is TRBJ1-1 and V is TRBV11-2; no definite D call. The CDR3 length is 16 residues. The V gene lost 1 base and the J gene lost 5 bases, with 17 bases spanning the gap. The germline CDR1 and CDR2 sequences are SGHAT and FQNNGV. The CDR3 DNA reads TGTGCCAGCAGCTTAGCCTCTGGTCTGGGTAGGACTGAAGCTTTCTTT. Its protein product is CASSLASGLGRTEAFF.

The chain links TRBV7-9 to TRBJ2-1; perhaps D is TRBD1 or TRBD2 (6 bases each). V lost 0 bases and J lost 12, with 18 bases in between. This CDR3 contains 15 residues. Germline V gives CDR1 SEHNR, CDR2 FQNEAQ (reference sequence). For the CDR3, the DNA is TGTGCCAGCAGCTTAGCGGGGGGCGCCTACGATGTGCAGTTCTTC. This gives the protein CASSLAGGAYDVQFF.

This clonotype was picked up many times. The chain is built from TRBV10-3 and TRBJ2-7; the D gene could be TRBD1 or TRBD2 (5 bases each). CDR3 length equals 13 residues. Germline CDR1 reads ENHRY; CDR2 reads SYGVKD. V was cut by 6 bases and J by 3 bases, with 12 bases left in between. CDR3 DNA sequence: TGTGCCATCAGGCCCAGGGACGGCTACGAGCAGTACTTC. Translation gives CAIRPRDGYEQYF.

This clonotype was detected ten times or more. The chain uses TRBV4-1 and TRBJ2-7; 13 bases line up with TRBD2. The CDR3 length is 15 residues. Trimming at V came to 8 bases and at J to 3 bases, leaving 7 bases not matched to a gene. The germline gives CDR1 MGHRA, CDR2 YSYEKL. The CDR3 DNA reads as TGCGCCAGCGCACAAGGACTAGCGGGAGACTACGAGCAGTACTTC. Its protein is CASAQGLAGDYEQYF.

The table lists this clonotype with many counts. The rearrangement joins TRBV29-1 to TRBJ1-4; 9 positions match TRBD1. Losses at the gene ends were 3 bases for V and 10 bases for J; bases not matched to a gene: 3. The CDR3 length is 12 residues. Germline V lookup: CDR1 SQVTM, CDR2 ANQGSEA. The CDR3 is CSVEGQGAKLFF. CDR3 coding DNA: TGCAGCGTTGAGGGACAGGGTGCAAAACTGTTTTTT.

This clonotype has ten or more counts. J is TRBJ2-1 and V is TRBV29-1; the D gene is possibly TRBD1 (6 bases). Germline V gene data show CDR1 as SQVTM and CDR2 as ANQGSEA. CDR3 size: 12 residues. V was trimmed by 7 bases and J by 8 bases, leaving 15 bases between them. CDR3 protein: CSALSGVDEQFF. The DNA of the CDR3 is TGCAGCGCCCTTTCAGGGGTCGATGAGCAGTTCTTC.

The rearrangement links TRBV5-5 to TRBJ1-2; D remains ambiguous. Germline V gene data show CDR1 as SGHKS and CDR2 as YYEKEE (reference sequence). The CDR3 consists of 11 residues. V was shortened by 4 bases and J by 1 base, with 2 bases between the two germline ends. The CDR3 DNA follows: TGTGCCAGCAGCATTAACTATGGCTACACCTTC. Protein product: CASSINYGYTF.

This clonotype was seen repeatedly, ten times or more. The chain links TRBV12-3 or TRBV12-4 to TRBJ1-6; D is unclear. This CDR3 is 13 amino acids long. Trimming removed 4 bases at V and 10 bases at J, with 11 bases between. This CDR3 is CASSWQSGSPLHF. Written as DNA, the CDR3 is TGTGCCAGCAGTTGGCAGTCGGGGTCACCCCTCCACTTT.

This clonotype was observed many times. V gene TRBV29-1 combines with J gene TRBJ1-1; D unresolved. Deletions cut 5 bases from V and 2 bases from J, with 12 bases between. Germline CDR1 SQVTM, CDR2 ANQGSEA. The CDR3 has 13 amino acids. In nucleotides, the CDR3 is TGCAGCGTTCACGGGGAGTCAAACACTGAAGCTTTCTTT. Translating it yields CSVHGESNTEAFF.

Note on this clonotype: It may be a read error: a sequence one base away is much more abundant. The V call is TRBV12-3 or TRBV12-4, the J call TRBJ2-1; D ambiguous. The CDR3 has 16 residues. Trimming removed 6 bases from V and 5 bases from J, with 20 bases in between. The CDR3 protein is CASSPLRIVGNNEQFF. CDR3 DNA: TGTGCCAGCAGCCCTTTGCGTATCGTCGGTAACAATGAGCAGTTCTTC.

This clonotype was observed at least ten times. V is TRBV28 and J is TRBJ2-1; no reliable D call. Germline V lookup: CDR1 MDHEN, CDR2 SYDVKM. The CDR3 totals 13 residues. V lost 6 bases to trimming and J lost 7 bases, with 13 bases between them. This chain's CDR3 is CASSSPGRNEQFF. The CDR3 nucleotides read TGTGCCAGCAGCTCACCCGGTCGGAATGAGCAGTTCTTC.

The chain joins TRBV5-8 to TRBJ2-2, with D perhaps matching TRBD2 (5 bases). The V end lost 2 bases, the J end lost 9 bases, and 8 bases lay between the germline ends. The CDR3 sequence is 12 residues long. Germline V gene sequence: CDR1 SGHTS, CDR2 YDEGEE. CDR3 residues: CASSFRTRELFF. CDR3 in DNA: TGTGCCAGCAGCTTCCGGACTCGGGAGCTGTTTTTT.

This clonotype was seen a few times. A far larger clone is one base from this, pointing to a likely read error. The chain carries TRBV11-1 and TRBJ1-2; perhaps TRBD1 as D (6 bases). Trimming pared 8 bases from V and 4 bases from J, leaving 14 bases between. Germline V gives CDR1 SGHAT, CDR2 FQDESV (reference sequence). The CDR3 runs 13 residues. The DNA of the CDR3 is TGTGCCAGCCGTGGGGGGGCCTTCTATGGCTACACCTTC. Amino acids: CASRGGAFYGYTF.

Only a few counts were recorded for this clonotype. A much larger clone lies one base from this, so it may be a read error. The chain has TRBV29-1 and TRBJ1-1; tentative D call: TRBD1 (6 bases). The CDR3 totals 13 residues. Germline CDR1 SQVTM, CDR2 ANQGSEA. Trimming removed 7 bases at V and 4 bases at J, with 16 bases between. The CDR3 loop reads CSAAGQLSTEAFF. For the CDR3, the DNA is TGCAGCGCCGCCGGACAGTTGAGCACTGAAGCTTTCTTT.

The chain links TRBV5-1 to TRBJ2-7; 9 bases agree with TRBD1. V gave up 2 bases and J gave up 1 base; unmatched junction bases: 4. From germline, CDR1 is SGHRS and CDR2 YFSETQ. The CDR3 is 15 amino acids. CDR3 region: CASSLQGQGSYEQYF. Here the CDR3 DNA reads TGCGCCAGCAGCTTACAGGGACAGGGATCCTACGAGCAGTACTTC.

This clonotype was observed at least ten times. This sequence joins TRBV6-5 and TRBJ2-1, with a tentative D call TRBD2 (5 bases). Trimming cost V 7 bases and J 0 bases, with 13 bases left between them. From germline, CDR1 is MNHEY and CDR2 SVGAGI. The CDR3 sequence is 15 residues long. This CDR3 reads CASKTSASSYNEQFF. CDR3 DNA: TGTGCCAGCAAAACTAGTGCGAGCTCCTACAATGAGCAGTTCTTC.

This clonotype was detected many times. The CDR3 DNA follows: TGTGCCAGCAGCTTAGGACTAGCGGAAGAGACCCAGTACTTC. Encoded protein: CASSLGLAEETQYF. The J gene is TRBJ2-5, the V gene TRBV7-2; 9 positions match TRBD2. V lost 1 base and J lost 3; bases outside the gene matches: 0. Germline V lookup: CDR1 SGHTA, CDR2 FQGNSA. The CDR3 length is 14 residues.

This clonotype occurred many times. This sequence joins TRBV20-1 and TRBJ2-3, with D perhaps TRBD2 (6 bases). This CDR3 spans 13 amino acids. Trimming removed 3 bases from V and 3 bases from J, with 10 bases in between. Germline lookup yields CDR1 DFQATT and CDR2 SNEGSKA (reference sequence). The CDR3 DNA reads as TGCAGTGCTAGGGGAGGTGGAACAGATACGCAGTATTTT. This codes for CSARGGGTDTQYF.

On this clonotype itself: A far bigger clonotype differs at one base, so this is likely a read error. This chain joins TRBV12-3 or TRBV12-4 and TRBJ2-1; D possibly corresponds to TRBD1 (5 bases). This CDR3 region has 14 residues. The CDR3 bases are TGTGCCAGCAGTCCGCAAACGGACAACAATGAGCAGTCCTTC. Translation gives CASSPQTDNNEQSF.

This clonotype was counted at least ten times. The chain recombines TRBV5-1 with TRBJ2-1, with 9 bases lining up with TRBD2. The germline V gene has CDR1 SGHRS and CDR2 YFSETQ. CDR3 length: 16 residues. Losses at the gene ends were 2 bases for V and 4 bases for J; bases not matched to a gene: 7. The CDR3 sequence is CASSLTQLAGYNEQFF. CDR3 sequence (DNA): TGCGCCAGCAGCTTAACCCAGCTAGCGGGGTACAATGAGCAGTTCTTC.

For this clonotype: The CDR3 ends on some other residue instead of the conserved phenylalanine or tryptophan, so this is likely a read error. The J gene is TRBJ2-7, the V gene TRBV19; no firm D call. Germline CDR1 is LNHDA and CDR2 is SQIVND (reference sequence). Between the trimmed V and J ends, which lost 7 bases and 3 bases, there was a span of 16 bases. The CDR3 is made up of 14 amino acids. The CDR3 spells CASKEIVTSYEQYS. The CDR3 bases are TGTGCCAGTAAGGAGATCGTCACCAGCTACGAGCAGTACTCC.

A remark on this clonotype: A read error may be the cause here, since a much bigger clone is one base away. The rearrangement links TRBV12-3 or TRBV12-4 to TRBJ1-5, with D uncertain. The CDR3 is made up of 15 amino acids. The chain's CDR3 is CASREGGSSNQTQHF. The CDR3 coding sequence is TGTGCCAGCCGGGAAGGTGGGTCTAGCAATCAGACCCAGCATTTT.

V and J are TRBV28 and TRBJ2-1; the D gene is possibly TRBD2 (5 bases). The CDR3 is 18 amino acids. The germline V gene encodes CDR1 MDHEN and CDR2 SYDVKM. Trimming stripped 6 bases from V and 0 bases from J, with 21 bases between. The CDR3 region has the DNA TGTGCCAGCAGCCAAGCGGCTATCCGCCTTAGCTCCTACAATGAGCAGTTCTTC. As protein: CASSQAAIRLSSYNEQFF.